A single sample gave rise to the 13 T cell receptor beta chains below, sequenced in a study of T cells in Graves' hyperthyroidism and ophthalmopathy. Amplified regions were TCR beta CDR3 sequences from RNA transcripts. The primer set for the first-round RT-PCR of the TCR CDR3 was HTBI. Using its own MiXCR run on the multiplex PCR reads, TCRdb lists one record per CDR3 protein. The top ten clones hold about 11% of a sample with about 480,000 distinct CDR3 sequences, around 24% of them seen once. Input material: blood. The receptors were sampled from a woman between 25 and 40 years old with Graves' ophthalmopathy.

This chain's CDR3 is CASSPRGADRKGYTF. CDR3 sequence (DNA): TGTGCCAGCTCACCACGGGGGGCCGATAGAAAGGGCTACACCTTC. This chain links TRBV18 with TRBJ1-2, with D possibly TRBD1 on 6 matching bases. The CDR3 extends over 15 amino acids. V was clipped by 1 base and J by 8 bases, with 17 bases between them. Germline V gene sequence: CDR1 KGHSH, CDR2 LQKENI.

The chain links TRBV29-1 to TRBJ2-7; TRBD2 agrees at 11 bases. The CDR3 spans 13 residues. V shed 7 bases, J shed 7 bases, and the junction held 9 bases outside the gene matches. Germline values: CDR1 SQVTM, CDR2 ANQGSEA. CDR3 region: CSATSGTVGEQYF. CDR3 nucleotide sequence: TGCAGCGCGACTAGCGGGACAGTGGGAGAGCAGTACTTC.

This clonotype was recorded many times. The chain combines TRBV6-1 with TRBJ2-3; 7 bases map to TRBD1. Germline V CDR1 and CDR2: MNHNS, SASEGT. This CDR3 spans 14 amino acids. V dropped 5 bases and J dropped 6; count of bases not matched to a gene: 8. The CDR3 spells CASSPLRGLDTQYF. The CDR3 nucleotides read TGTGCCAGCAGTCCCCTAAGGGGGCTGGATACGCAGTATTTT.

The genes are TRBV12-3 or TRBV12-4 and TRBJ2-5; 10 nucleotides line up with TRBD1. The CDR3 is 15 residues long. V lost 6 bases to trimming and J lost 5 bases; unmatched junction nucleotides: 9. The CDR3 is CASSYGGQGWETQYF. The CDR3 nucleotides read TGTGCCAGCAGCTATGGGGGACAGGGGTGGGAGACCCAGTACTTC.

This clonotype came up many times. V and J are TRBV10-3 and TRBJ1-2, with TRBD1 matching 9 bases. V was clipped by 11 bases and J by 2 bases; unmatched bases: 9. Germline values: CDR1 ENHRY, CDR2 SYGVKD. There are 14 residues in the CDR3. CDR3 bases: TGTGCCTCCCATCCGGGACAGGGAAACTATGGCTACACCTTC. It is translated as CASHPGQGNYGYTF.

This rearrangement joins TRBV12-3 or TRBV12-4 to TRBJ2-7; no definite D call. The CDR3 sequence is 13 residues long. The V end lost 3 bases, the J end lost 1 base, and 7 bases lay between the germline ends. In nucleotides, the CDR3 is TGTGCCAGCAGTTTTTACCCATCCTACGAGCAGTACTTC. Translated: CASSFYPSYEQYF.

The CDR3 loop is CASRGNRASFGTDTQYF. The CDR3, as DNA: TGTGCCAGCAGGGGAAACAGGGCTTCCTTCGGCACAGATACGCAGTATTTT. The chain has TRBV6-1 and TRBJ2-3; weak D call: TRBD1 (6 bases). The CDR3 totals 17 residues. Germline CDR1 reads MNHNS; CDR2 reads SASEGT. Trimming stripped 6 bases from V and 1 base from J, with 20 bases between.

This clonotype was picked up many times. V gene TRBV7-9 combines with J gene TRBJ2-7; no clear D gene. CDR3 length: 14 amino acids. From germline, CDR1 is SEHNR and CDR2 FQNEAQ (reference sequence). Trimming stripped 5 bases from V and 8 bases from J, with 19 bases between. The CDR3 DNA reads as TGTGCCAGCAGCCCTCGTTCGAACCGTTACCAGCAGTACTTC. Amino acids: CASSPRSNRYQQYF.

This clonotype turned up a few times. V and J are TRBV6-2 or TRBV6-3 and TRBJ2-7; 10 bases fit TRBD2. Germline V gives CDR1 MNHEY, CDR2 SVGEGT. CDR3 length equals 19 residues. The V and J ends lost 2 bases and 0 bases, in that order; junction bases with no gene match: 13. The CDR3 nucleotides read TGTGCCAGCAGTTACGCCGCCCCTCCATCTAGCGGGGGCTCCTACGAGCAGTACTTC. It specifies CASSYAAPPSSGGSYEQYF.

This clonotype was seen at least ten times. The chain carries TRBV30 and TRBJ1-2, with a tentative D call TRBD1 (6 bases). Trimming took off 0 bases at V and 4 bases at J, with 9 bases between the two ends. Looked up from germline, CDR1 is GTSNPN and CDR2 is SVGIG (reference sequence). The CDR3 has 13 amino acids. The CDR3 DNA is TGTGCCTGGAGTGTGGGGGGCCCCTATGGCTACACCTTC. It is translated as CAWSVGGPYGYTF.

This chain uses TRBV3-1 with TRBJ2-2; weak D call: TRBD1 (5 bases). The CDR3 contains 14 residues. Germline V gene sequence: CDR1 LGHDT, CDR2 YNNKEL (reference sequence). Trimming took off 5 bases at V and 6 bases at J, with 13 bases between the two ends. CDR3 nucleotides: TGTGCCAGCAGCGCCCATAGGGGTTCCGGGGAGCTGTTTTTT. This sequence encodes CASSAHRGSGELFF.

This chain links TRBV30 with TRBJ1-5; possibly TRBD1 for D (6 bases). This CDR3 has 14 residues. CDR1 GTSNPN and CDR2 SVGIG come from the germline V gene (reference sequence). V shed 1 base and J shed 5 bases, with 12 bases lying between them. The CDR3 here is CAWSEGGDYQPQHF. Written as DNA, the CDR3 is TGTGCCTGGAGTGAAGGGGGGGACTATCAGCCCCAGCATTTT. Filled out from reference TRBV30 and TRBJ1-5, the complete variable domain reads SQTIHQWPATLVQPVGSPLSLECTVEGTSNPNLYWYRQAAGRGLQLLFYSVGIGQISSEVPQNLSASRPQDRQFILSSKKLLLSDSGFYLCAWSEGGDYQPQHFGDGTRLSIL.

This clonotype was seen many times. This rearrangement joins TRBV4-2 to TRBJ2-7; D gene uncertain. Trimming shortened V by 0 bases and J by 3 bases, and 9 bases separated the two germline ends. The CDR3 is made up of 14 amino acids. Germline values: CDR1 LGHNA, CDR2 YNFKEQ. CDR3 sequence: CASSQDPSRYEQYF. DNA of the CDR3: TGTGCCAGCAGCCAAGATCCTAGTCGCTACGAGCAGTACTTC.